This T cell receptor (beta chain) is from a study of cytomegalovirus exposure and HLA in healthy donors. PCR amplification relied on 60 Vbeta primers (plus 13 Jbeta primers). Sequencing was performed with immunoSEQ multiplex PCR; in TCRdb, only in-frame clones are kept and a portion is missing. The sample consists of 150,000 to 250,000 clones, around 74% of them appearing once. Germline CDR1 SGHRS, CDR2 YFSETQ. The V end lost 3 bases, the J end lost 6 bases, and 12 bases lay between the germline ends. This CDR3 is built from 13 residues. Sequences were obtained from PBMCs. The sequence derives from a girl aged 5 to 17 in good health and CMV-seropositive. The V and J genes are TRBV5-1 and TRBJ1-2; D perhaps matches TRBD1 (6 bases). CDR3 nucleotide sequence: TGCGCCAGCAGCTACAGGGATGGGAATGGCTACACCTTC. Protein sequence: CASSYRDGNGYTF.